The 19 T cell receptor beta chains reported below all come from one sample, sequenced in a study of cytotoxic CD8 clonotypes in ibrutinib-treated CLL. The protocol was immunoSEQ multiplex PCR, while the TCRdb copy is restricted to in-frame clones and leaves out a portion. The repertoire holds approximately 210,000 clones, with about 72% as singletons. Sequencing was performed on PBMCs, taken after 24 months of ibrutinib treatment. The receptors originated from a human donor with chronic lymphocytic leukemia.

Worth noting for this clone: One end of the junction varies from germline; a read error may be responsible. V gene TRBV7-7 combines with J gene TRBJ2-5; D possibly uses TRBD1 or TRBD2 (5 bases each). Per the germline V gene, CDR1 is SSHAT and CDR2 is FNYEAQ (reference sequence). This CDR3 is built from 14 residues. The CDR3 DNA sequence: TGTGCTAGCAGCCAGACGGGGCTAGGAGAGACCCAGTACTTC. Protein: CASSQTGLGETQYF.

This clone occurred a few times. The chain joins TRBV6-1 to TRBJ1-3; no firm D call. The length of the CDR3 is 14 residues. CDR1 and CDR2 (germline): MNHNS, SASEGT. Trimming took off 8 bases at V and 0 bases at J, with 11 bases between the two ends. As DNA, the CDR3 is TGTGCCAGCCGCCCCGGGAACTCTGGAAACACCATATATTTT. Amino acids: CASRPGNSGNTIYF.

The J gene is TRBJ2-1, the V gene TRBV7-2, with unresolved D. Per germline, CDR1 SGHTA and CDR2 FQGNSA. The CDR3 sequence is 13 residues long. V was trimmed by 4 bases and J by 6 bases, leaving 10 bases between them. CDR3 amino acids: CASSSQMFNEQFF. DNA of the CDR3: TGTGCCAGCAGCTCCCAGATGTTCAATGAGCAGTTCTTC.

The V call is TRBV6-1, the J call TRBJ2-5; 11 bases agree with TRBD2. CDR1 and CDR2 (germline): MNHNS, SASEGT. This CDR3 is 15 amino acids long. V lost 6 bases and J lost 5; bases outside the gene matches: 8. The CDR3 reads CASRLAGEARETQYF. DNA of the CDR3: TGTGCCAGCAGACTAGCGGGAGAGGCCCGGGAGACCCAGTACTTC.

This chain joins TRBV6-5 and TRBJ1-2; 8 bases fit TRBD1. After removal of 6 bases from V and 6 bases from J, the junction contained 3 bases not matched to a gene. The CDR3 sequence is 12 residues long. The germline gives CDR1 MNHEY, CDR2 SVGAGI. CDR3 loop: CASSRTGNGYTF. Written as DNA, the CDR3 is TGTGCCAGCAGCCGGACAGGGAATGGCTACACCTTC.

This clone was counted once. This chain links TRBV7-2 with TRBJ1-5; 11 bases map to TRBD1. The CDR3 covers 17 residues. Germline V gene lookup returns CDR1 SGHTA and CDR2 FQGNSA. V shed 3 bases and J 5 bases; nucleotides not matched to a gene: 9. The CDR3 coding sequence is TGTGCCAGCAGCTTGGTGGGTGGACAGGGGGCTTATCAGCCCCAGCATTTT. Its protein product is CASSLVGGQGAYQPQHF.

This clone was found once. The chain recombines TRBV18 with TRBJ1-1; D is possibly TRBD1 (5 bases). CDR1 KGHSH and CDR2 LQKENI come from the germline V gene. V was trimmed by 6 bases and J by 5 bases, leaving 19 bases between them. The CDR3 spans 15 residues. The CDR3 DNA reads as TGTGCCAGCTCCCTCCGGAGCAGGGAGGAGACTGAAGCTTTCTTT. Encoded protein: CASSLRSREETEAFF.

This sequence joins TRBV6-5 and TRBJ2-5; tentative D call: TRBD2 (5 bases). Trimming took 5 bases from V and 4 from J, leaving 14 bases between them. The CDR3 contains 14 residues. Germline V gene data show CDR1 as MNHEY and CDR2 as SVGAGI. The CDR3 coding sequence is TGTGCCAGCAGTCAGGCTTATAGCGTAGAGACCCAGTACTTC. It specifies CASSQAYSVETQYF.

The chain is built from TRBV12-5 and TRBJ2-2, with 7 bases lining up with TRBD1. CDR1 and CDR2 (germline): LGHNT, FRNRAP. Losses at the gene ends were 6 bases for V and 7 bases for J; bases not matched to a gene: 2. The CDR3 loop spans 12 amino acids. The CDR3 DNA reads as TGTGCTAGTGGCCAGGGGGTCGGGGAGCTGTTTTTT. It translates to CASGQGVGELFF.

This clone was picked up one time. The V and J genes are TRBV9 and TRBJ2-3, with 9 bases identical to TRBD2. Germline V gene data show CDR1 as SGDLS and CDR2 as YYNGEE. V dropped 1 base and J dropped 5; count of bases not matched to a gene: 20. The CDR3 is 20 amino acids. Here the CDR3 DNA reads TGTGCCAGCAGCGTACGGGACAGCTACGTACTAGCGGGTCGAAGAGATACGCAGTATTTT. Protein: CASSVRDSYVLAGRRDTQYF.

This chain connects TRBV15 to TRBJ2-1, with TRBD2 identical over 10 bases. Germline CDR1 and CDR2: LNHNV and YYDKDF (reference sequence). J was trimmed by 7 bases and V by 4 bases; bases with no gene match: 13. The CDR3 contains 17 residues. The CDR3 protein is CATSTQLPSGSANEQFF. The CDR3 DNA sequence: TGTGCCACCAGCACTCAACTTCCTAGCGGGAGTGCGAATGAGCAGTTCTTC.

The V gene is TRBV15, the J gene TRBJ1-2; possible D gene TRBD1, 5 bases. The V end lost 0 bases, the J end lost 0 bases, and 11 bases lay between the germline ends. The CDR3 is 16 amino acids. The germline V gene has CDR1 LNHNV and CDR2 YYDKDF (reference sequence). CDR3 amino acids: CATSRDLIGANYGYTF. In nucleotides, the CDR3 is TGTGCCACCAGCAGAGATCTAATAGGGGCTAACTATGGCTACACCTTC.

This chain connects TRBV30 to TRBJ2-3; 9 nucleotides line up with TRBD2. The V gene's germline CDR1 is GTSNPN and CDR2 SVGIG (reference sequence). J lost 3 bases, V lost 4 bases, and 20 bases had no gene match. The CDR3 totals 19 residues. The CDR3 DNA reads as TGTGCCTGGATTGGGGGACAGACTAGCGGACCCGTGAGGACAGATACGCAGTATTTT. This encodes CAWIGGQTSGPVRTDTQYF.

For the CDR3, the DNA is TGTGCCAGCAGCCCGGGACAGGGGTTTGAGCAGTTCTTC. Its translation is CASSPGQGFEQFF. The chain is built from TRBV2 and TRBJ2-1; 10 nucleotides agree with TRBD1. The CDR3 totals 13 residues. Germline V gene lookup returns CDR1 SNHLY and CDR2 FYNNEI. Trimming took 6 bases from V and 9 from J; bases not matched to a gene: 5.

The chain has TRBV5-1 and TRBJ2-4, with unresolved D. The CDR3 consists of 16 residues. Per the germline V gene, CDR1 is SGHRS and CDR2 is YFSETQ. V was clipped by 4 bases and J by 2 bases, with 16 bases between them. The CDR3: CASSPDGSVTKNIQYF. The DNA of the CDR3 is TGCGCCAGCAGCCCCGACGGGTCGGTGACCAAAAACATTCAGTACTTC.

The CDR3 loop reads CASSVSGSDGYTF. The DNA of the CDR3 is TGTGCCAGCAGTGTTTCAGGGAGCGATGGCTACACCTTC. The V gene is TRBV2, the J gene TRBJ1-2; D is perhaps TRBD1 (5 bases). This CDR3 has 13 residues. Trimming took off 4 bases at V and 6 bases at J, with 12 bases between the two ends. Looked up from germline, CDR1 is SNHLY and CDR2 is FYNNEI.

The chain uses TRBV7-8 and TRBJ2-5, with 8 bases fitting TRBD2. This CDR3 is built from 17 residues. CDR1 and CDR2 from the germline V gene are SGHVS and FQNEAQ. The trim removed 2 bases at V and 5 bases at J, leaving 13 bases unmatched. The CDR3 is CASSLSIAGKGWETQYF. Written as DNA, the CDR3 is TGTGCCAGCAGCTTATCAATAGCGGGGAAAGGGTGGGAGACCCAGTACTTC.

The rearrangement uses TRBV18 and TRBJ2-3, with D tentatively TRBD2 (7 bases). Per germline, CDR1 KGHSH and CDR2 LQKENI. The V and J ends lost 2 bases and 5 bases respectively, with 14 bases between them. The CDR3 is 15 residues long. The CDR3 loop reads CASSPERGGGDTQYF. In nucleotides, the CDR3 is TGTGCCAGCTCACCAGAGCGGGGAGGGGGAGATACGCAGTATTTT.

This chain connects TRBV30 to TRBJ2-5; 7 bases agree with TRBD2. Germline CDR1 and CDR2: GTSNPN and SVGIG (reference sequence). J lost 5 bases, V lost 1 base, and 7 bases had no gene match. The CDR3 runs to 14 residues. The CDR3 loop reads CAWSAGLGPETQYF. DNA for the CDR3: TGTGCCTGGAGTGCAGGACTAGGGCCGGAGACCCAGTACTTC.